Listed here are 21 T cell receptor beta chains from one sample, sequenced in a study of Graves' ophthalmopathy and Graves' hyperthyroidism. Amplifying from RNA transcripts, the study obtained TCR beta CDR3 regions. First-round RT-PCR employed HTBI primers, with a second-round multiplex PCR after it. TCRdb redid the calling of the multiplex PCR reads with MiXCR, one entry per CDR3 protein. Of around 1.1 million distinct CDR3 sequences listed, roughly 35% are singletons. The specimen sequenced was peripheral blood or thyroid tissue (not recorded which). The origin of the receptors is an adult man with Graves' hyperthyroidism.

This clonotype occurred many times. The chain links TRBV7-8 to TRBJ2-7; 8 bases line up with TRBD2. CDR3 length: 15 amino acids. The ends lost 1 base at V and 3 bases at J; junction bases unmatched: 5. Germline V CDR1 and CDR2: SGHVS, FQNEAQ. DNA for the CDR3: TGTGCCAGCAGCTTAGTCTCTAGCGGGTACTACGAGCAGTACTTC. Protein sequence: CASSLVSSGYYEQYF.

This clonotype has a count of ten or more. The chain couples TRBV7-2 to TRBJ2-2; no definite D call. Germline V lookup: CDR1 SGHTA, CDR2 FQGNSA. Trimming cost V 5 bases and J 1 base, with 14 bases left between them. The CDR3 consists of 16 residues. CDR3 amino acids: CASSPPWGLNTGELFF. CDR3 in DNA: TGTGCCAGCAGCCCCCCCTGGGGTCTGAACACCGGGGAGCTGTTTTTT.

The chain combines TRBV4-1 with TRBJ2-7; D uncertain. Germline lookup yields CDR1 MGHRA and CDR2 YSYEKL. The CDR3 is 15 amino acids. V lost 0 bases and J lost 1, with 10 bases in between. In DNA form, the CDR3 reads TGCGCCAGCAGCCAAGATCATTGGGATTCCTACGAGCAGTACTTC. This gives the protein CASSQDHWDSYEQYF.

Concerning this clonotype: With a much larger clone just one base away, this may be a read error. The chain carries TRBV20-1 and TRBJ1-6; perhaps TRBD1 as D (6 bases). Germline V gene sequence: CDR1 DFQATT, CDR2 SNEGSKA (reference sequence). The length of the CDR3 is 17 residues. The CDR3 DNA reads TGCAGTGCCCGAGCTACAGGGTCTGTACCCTATAATCCACCCCTCCACTTT. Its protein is CSARATGSVPYNPPLHF.

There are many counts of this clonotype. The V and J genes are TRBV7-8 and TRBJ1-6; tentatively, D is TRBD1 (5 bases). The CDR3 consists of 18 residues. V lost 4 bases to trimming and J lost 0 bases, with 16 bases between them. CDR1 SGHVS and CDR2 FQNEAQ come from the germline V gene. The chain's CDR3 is CASSSAVDRSSYNSPLHF. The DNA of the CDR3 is TGTGCCAGCAGCTCAGCAGTTGACAGAAGCTCCTATAATTCACCCCTCCACTTT. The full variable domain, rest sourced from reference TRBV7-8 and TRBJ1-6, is GAGVSQSPRYKVAKRGQDVALRCDPISGHVSLFWYQQALGQGPEFLTYFQNEAQLDKSGLPSDRFFAERPEGSVSTLKIQRTQQEDSAVYLCASSSAVDRSSYNSPLHFGNGTRLTVT.

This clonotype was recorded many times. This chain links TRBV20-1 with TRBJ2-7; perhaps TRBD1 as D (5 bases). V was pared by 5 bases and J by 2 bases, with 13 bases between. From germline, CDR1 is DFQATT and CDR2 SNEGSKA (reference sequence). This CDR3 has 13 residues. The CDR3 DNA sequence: TGCAGTGCTTCACCGGCAGGGACCTACGAGCAGTACTTC. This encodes CSASPAGTYEQYF.

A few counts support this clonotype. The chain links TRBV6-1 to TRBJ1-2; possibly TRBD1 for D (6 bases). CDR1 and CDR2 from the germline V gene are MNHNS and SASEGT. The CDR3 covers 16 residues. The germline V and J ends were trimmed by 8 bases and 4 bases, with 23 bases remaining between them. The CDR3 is CASGYREKDRFYGYTF. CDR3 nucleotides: TGTGCCAGCGGTTACAGGGAAAAAGATCGTTTCTATGGCTACACCTTC.

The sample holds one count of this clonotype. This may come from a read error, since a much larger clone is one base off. CDR3: CASSNRGPGELLF. The CDR3 bases are TGTGCCAGCAGCAACAGGGGGCCCGGGGAGCTGCTTTTT. This rearrangement joins TRBV7-8 to TRBJ2-2, with TRBD1 matching over 9 bases. Germline V lookup: CDR1 SGHVS, CDR2 FQNEAQ. CDR3 length equals 13 residues.

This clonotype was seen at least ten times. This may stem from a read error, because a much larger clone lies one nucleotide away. The CDR3 reads CSVVLAGVGEAQYF. The CDR3 DNA follows: TGCAGCGTAGTACTAGCGGGAGTTGGGGAGGCCCAGTACTTC. V and J are TRBV29-1 and TRBJ2-5; 11 nucleotides line up with TRBD2. The J segment lost 9 bases and the V segment lost 6 bases, leaving 12 bases of the junction unmatched. Germline values: CDR1 SQVTM, CDR2 ANQGSEA. There are 14 residues in the CDR3. Using reference TRBV29-1 and TRBJ2-5 for the parts outside the CDR3, the full variable domain is SAVISQKPSRDICQRGTSLTIQCQVDSQVTMMFWYRQQPGQSLTLIATANQGSEATYESGFVIDKFPISRPNLTFSTLTVSNMSPEDSSIYLCSVVLAGVGEAQYFGPGTRLLVL.

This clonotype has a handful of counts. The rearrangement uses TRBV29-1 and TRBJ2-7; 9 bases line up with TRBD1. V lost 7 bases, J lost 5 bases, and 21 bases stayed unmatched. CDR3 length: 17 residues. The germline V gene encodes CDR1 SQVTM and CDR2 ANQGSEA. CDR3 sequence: CSEAPSPGVGQGNEQYF. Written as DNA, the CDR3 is TGCAGCGAGGCTCCCTCCCCGGGCGTTGGACAGGGGAACGAGCAGTACTTC.

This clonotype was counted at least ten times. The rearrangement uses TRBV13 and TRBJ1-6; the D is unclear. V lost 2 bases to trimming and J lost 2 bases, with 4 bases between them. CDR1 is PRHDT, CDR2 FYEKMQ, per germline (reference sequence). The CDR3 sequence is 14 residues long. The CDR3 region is CASSLLAYNSPLHF. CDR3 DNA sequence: TGTGCCAGCAGCTTACTGGCCTATAATTCACCCCTCCACTTT.

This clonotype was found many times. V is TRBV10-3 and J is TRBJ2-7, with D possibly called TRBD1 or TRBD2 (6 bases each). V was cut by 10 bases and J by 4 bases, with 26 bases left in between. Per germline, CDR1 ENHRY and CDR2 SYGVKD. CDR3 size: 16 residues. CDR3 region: CATDKGQGRDLYEQYF. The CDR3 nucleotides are TGTGCCACCGACAAGGGTCAGGGGCGGGATCTTTACGAGCAGTACTTC.

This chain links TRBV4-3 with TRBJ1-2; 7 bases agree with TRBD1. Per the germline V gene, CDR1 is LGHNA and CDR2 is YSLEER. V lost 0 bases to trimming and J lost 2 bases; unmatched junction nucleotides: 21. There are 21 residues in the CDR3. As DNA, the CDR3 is TGCGCCAGCAGCCAAGAATGGGGGAACAGGGGTGCTGTTGTATGGAACTATGGCTACACCTTC. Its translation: CASSQEWGNRGAVVWNYGYTF.

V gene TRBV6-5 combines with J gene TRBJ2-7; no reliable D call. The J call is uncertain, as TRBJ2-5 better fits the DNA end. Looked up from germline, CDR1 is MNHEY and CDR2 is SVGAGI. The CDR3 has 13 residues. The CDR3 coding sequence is TGTGCCAGCAGCCCCGGGTGGGGAGAGACCCAGTACTTC. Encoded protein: CASSPGWGETQYF.

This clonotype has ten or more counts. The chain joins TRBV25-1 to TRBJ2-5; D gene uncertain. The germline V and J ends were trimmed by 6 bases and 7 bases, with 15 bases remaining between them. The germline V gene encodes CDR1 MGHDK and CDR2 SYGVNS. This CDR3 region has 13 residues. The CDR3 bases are TGTGCCAGCAGCTCAGACAATTGGGGGACCCAGTACTTC. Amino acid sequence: CASSSDNWGTQYF.

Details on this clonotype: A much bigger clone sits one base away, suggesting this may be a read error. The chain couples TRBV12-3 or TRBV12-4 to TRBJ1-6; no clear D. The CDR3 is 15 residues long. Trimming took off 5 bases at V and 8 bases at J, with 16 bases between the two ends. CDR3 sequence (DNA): TGTGCCAGCAGTACGCCCGGGGAGGGCTATTCACCCCTCCACTTT. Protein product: CASSTPGEGYSPLHF.

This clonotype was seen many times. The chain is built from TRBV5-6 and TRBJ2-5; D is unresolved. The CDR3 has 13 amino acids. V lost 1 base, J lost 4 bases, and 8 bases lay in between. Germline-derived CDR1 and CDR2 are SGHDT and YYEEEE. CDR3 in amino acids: CASSLIGVETQYF. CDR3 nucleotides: TGTGCCAGCAGCTTGATTGGAGTAGAGACCCAGTACTTC.

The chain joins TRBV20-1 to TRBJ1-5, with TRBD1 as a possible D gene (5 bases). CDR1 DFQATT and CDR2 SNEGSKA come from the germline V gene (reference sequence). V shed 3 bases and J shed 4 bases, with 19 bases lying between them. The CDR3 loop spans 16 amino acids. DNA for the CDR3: TGCAGTGCTAGTATGGGGACGGGATTTTCAAATCAGCCCCAGCATTTT. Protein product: CSASMGTGFSNQPQHF.

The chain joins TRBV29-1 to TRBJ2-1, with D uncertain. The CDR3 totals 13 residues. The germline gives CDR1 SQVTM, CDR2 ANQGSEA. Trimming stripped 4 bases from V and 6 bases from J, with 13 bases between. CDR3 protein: CSVGTPNFNEQFF. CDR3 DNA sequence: TGCAGCGTTGGGACGCCAAACTTCAATGAGCAGTTCTTC.

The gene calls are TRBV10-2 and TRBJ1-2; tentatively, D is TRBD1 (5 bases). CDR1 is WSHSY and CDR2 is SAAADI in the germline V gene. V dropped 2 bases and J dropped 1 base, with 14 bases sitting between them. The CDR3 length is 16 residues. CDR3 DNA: TGCGCCAGCAGTGAGCCGGACATCGGGCGTAACTATGGCTACACCTTC. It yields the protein CASSEPDIGRNYGYTF.

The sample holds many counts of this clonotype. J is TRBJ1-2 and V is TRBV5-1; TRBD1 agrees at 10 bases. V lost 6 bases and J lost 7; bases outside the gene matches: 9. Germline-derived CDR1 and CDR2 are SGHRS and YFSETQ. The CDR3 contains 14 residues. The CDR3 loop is CASTRDRGLGGYTF. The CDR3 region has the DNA TGCGCCAGCACCCGGGACAGGGGATTAGGTGGCTACACCTTC.